The 5 T cell receptor beta chains given below trace back to one sample, sequenced in a study of T cells after yellow fever vaccination. TCRdb re-called the 5' RACE reads through MiXCR, storing one row per CDR3 protein. The sample lists 300,000 or so distinct CDR3 sequences; roughly 13% were seen once. The sample here was CD4+ T cells sorted from PBMCs, taken 45 days after the yellow fever booster vaccination. The source of these receptors is a man younger than 45 who received the YFV17D yellow fever vaccine.

This chain links TRBV6-2 or TRBV6-3 with TRBJ2-5; D may match TRBD1 or TRBD2 (7 bases each). CDR3 length: 14 residues. Germline-derived CDR1 and CDR2 are MNHEY and SVGEGT. Trimming stripped 8 bases from V and 5 bases from J, with 18 bases between. CDR3 in DNA: TGTGCCAGCGCTCGGGCAGGGGGAGGGGAGACCCAGTACTTC. It yields the protein CASARAGGGETQYF.

This clonotype has a handful of counts. The chain has TRBV28 and TRBJ2-1, with D possibly being TRBD2 (5 bases). The ends were cut back, 5 bases at V and 3 bases at J, with 14 bases in the middle. The CDR3 has 15 residues. CDR1 MDHEN and CDR2 SYDVKM come from the germline V gene. DNA for the CDR3: TGTGCCAGCAGTCCCCGAGAGGGCCACTACAATGAGCAGTTCTTC. Residues: CASSPREGHYNEQFF.

In its sample, this clonotype was seen many times. The CDR3 nucleotides are TGCAGTGCTAGCAGGGACAGGGTCTACGAGCAGTACTTC. Residues: CSASRDRVYEQYF. V is TRBV20-1 and J is TRBJ2-7; 9 positions agree with TRBD1. CDR3 size: 13 residues. Germline V gene sequence: CDR1 DFQATT, CDR2 SNEGSKA (reference sequence). J was trimmed by 3 bases and V by 3 bases; bases with no gene match: 3.

As to this clonotype: This may be a read error, as it is one base from a much larger clone. The chain couples TRBV12-3 or TRBV12-4 to TRBJ2-1, with D perhaps TRBD1 (6 bases). The CDR3 sequence is 13 residues long. Trimming cost V 2 bases and J 6 bases, with 8 bases left between them. The CDR3 here is CASSLSGVNEQFF. The DNA of the CDR3 is TGTGCCAGCAGTTTATCAGGGGTCAATGAGCAGTTCTTC.

This clonotype was counted a few times. This chain links TRBV5-5 with TRBJ2-2, with D unresolved. This CDR3 is 13 amino acids long. CDR1 and CDR2 from the germline V gene are SGHKS and YYEKEE (reference sequence). The germline V and J ends were trimmed by 0 bases and 7 bases, with 7 bases remaining between them. CDR3 nucleotides: TGTGCCAGCAGCTTGGCAATGGGCGGGGAGCTGTTTTTT. Its protein product is CASSLAMGGELFF.